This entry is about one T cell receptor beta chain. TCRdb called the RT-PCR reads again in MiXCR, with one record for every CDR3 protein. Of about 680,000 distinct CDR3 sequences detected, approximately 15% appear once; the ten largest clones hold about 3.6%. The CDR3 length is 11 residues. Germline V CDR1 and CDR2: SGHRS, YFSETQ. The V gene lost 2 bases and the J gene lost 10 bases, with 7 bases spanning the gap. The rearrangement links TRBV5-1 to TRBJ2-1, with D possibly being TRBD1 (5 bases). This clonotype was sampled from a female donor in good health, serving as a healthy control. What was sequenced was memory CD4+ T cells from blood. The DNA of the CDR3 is TGCGCCAGCAGCTTTGGGGCGGAGCAGTTCTTC. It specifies CASSFGAEQFF.